This T cell receptor beta chain was observed in a study of CD8 T cells in Susac syndrome. CDR1 and CDR2 (germline): SNHLY, FYNNEI. The CDR3 spans 18 residues. V lost 0 bases, J lost 1 base, and 16 bases lay in between. A quantity of about 0.45 to 1 ug RNA underwent reverse transcription using random hexamers. The immunoSEQ assay covered 54 Vbeta and 13 Jbeta segments for CDR3. TCRdb reanalysed the immunoSEQ multiplex PCR reads using MiXCR and keeps one entry per CDR3 protein. The sample includes approximately 200,000 distinct CDR3 sequences, 92% seen only once; the top ten take 0.1% to 0.15%. It was treatment-naive patients with stable or active relapsing-remitting disease who made up the multiple sclerosis controls.

Sequenced material: CD8+ T cells from PBMCs. The sequence derives from a human donor with multiple sclerosis. The J gene is TRBJ2-4, the V gene TRBV2; possibly TRBD2 for D (7 bases). The CDR3 nucleotides read TGTGCCAGCAGTGAAGCGCATCGGGGGGCGGTTGCCAAAAACATTCAGTACTTC. Translation gives CASSEAHRGAVAKNIQYF. Full variable domain (rest looked up from reference TRBV2 and TRBJ2-4): EPEVTQTPSHQVTQMGQEVILRCVPISNHLYFYWYRQILGQKVEFLVSFYNNEISEKSEIFDDQFSVERPDGSNFTLKIRSTKLEDSAMYFCASSEAHRGAVAKNIQYFGAGTRLSVL.